This passage covers 6 T cell receptor beta chains from one sample sequenced in a study of blood T cell repertoires in COVID-19. Sequencing was performed with immunoSEQ multiplex PCR; in TCRdb, only in-frame clones are kept and a portion is missing. The sample holds approximately 120,000 clones; about 94% are singletons and the top ten take around 2.2%. Sequenced input: peripheral blood. The receptors shown here come from a man aged 45-65 years with COVID-19, enrolled during active disease.

The rearrangement joins TRBV30 to TRBJ2-5, with 10 bases matching TRBD2. CDR1 and CDR2 (germline): GTSNPN, SVGIG (reference sequence). The CDR3 covers 13 residues. V shed 5 bases and J 5 bases; nucleotides not matched to a gene: 5. The CDR3 DNA follows: TGTGCCTGGGGCCTTAGCGGGAGGGAGACCCAGTACTTC. This sequence encodes CAWGLSGRETQYF.

CDR3 DNA: TGTGCCAGCAGCGTAGGGGACTTAAACACCATATATTTT. Translated: CASSVGDLNTIYF. The chain links TRBV9 to TRBJ1-3; possible D gene TRBD1, 5 bases. The CDR3 extends over 13 amino acids. The germline V gene encodes CDR1 SGDLS and CDR2 YYNGEE. V lost 0 bases and J lost 6, with 7 bases in between. The full variable domain, in which reference TRBV9 and TRBJ1-3 provide the parts outside the CDR3, is DSGVTQTPKHLITATGQRVTLRCSPRSGDLSVYWYQQSLDQGLQFLIQYYNGEERAKGNILERFSAQQFPDLHSELNLSSLELGDSALYFCASSVGDLNTIYFGEGSWLTVV.

V and J are TRBV5-1 and TRBJ2-3; the match to TRBD2 covers 11 bases. J was trimmed by 6 bases and V by 4 bases; bases with no gene match: 10. The CDR3 spans 16 residues. Germline lookup yields CDR1 SGHRS and CDR2 YFSETQ. CDR3: CASSPVVAGGLDTQYF. The CDR3 DNA sequence: TGCGCCAGCAGCCCCGTAGTAGCGGGAGGGCTGGATACGCAGTATTTT.

Regarding this clone: The junction does not match germline at one end; this may be a read error. The rearrangement uses TRBV23-1 and TRBJ1-2; 8 bases match TRBD1. TRBV23-1 is noted as an ORF with a role that remains uncertain. The CDR3 consists of 15 residues. The CDR3 sequence: CASSRLDRGNDGYTF. The CDR3 DNA reads TGCGCCAGCAGTCGACTCGACAGGGGTAACGATGGCTACACCTTC.

In its sample, this clone was seen once. This chain uses TRBV19 with TRBJ2-1; 11 nucleotides line up with TRBD2. The CDR3 consists of 14 residues. Germline assignment: CDR1 LNHDA and CDR2 SQIVND (reference sequence). Germline trimming cut 10 bases from V and 6 bases from J; bases unmatched to any gene: 8. The CDR3 nucleotides are TGTGCCACCCATAGCGGGAGGGCCTCCAATGAGCAGTTCTTC. This encodes CATHSGRASNEQFF.

This sequence joins TRBV18 and TRBJ2-7, with 7 nucleotides matching TRBD1. The CDR3 covers 12 residues. Germline CDR1 KGHSH, CDR2 LQKENI. J was trimmed by 4 bases and V by 8 bases; bases with no gene match: 5. The CDR3 DNA reads as TGTGCCAGCAAACAGGGGAATTACGAGCAGTACTTC. This codes for CASKQGNYEQYF.